The 24 T cell receptor beta chains in this list originate from one sample, sequenced in a study of CD4 T cells in relation to SARS-CoV-2 and coronaviruses. Their target antigens are unknown. Unexposed donor CD4+ T cells date from about 2011-2018, before the COVID-19 pandemic. Isolation of CD4+ T cells took place after about 9 days in culture. The table came from immunoSEQ multiplex PCR; TCRdb's copy has only in-frame clones and leaves some out. The sample has more than 20,000 clones, 74% seen once. Sample: CD4+ T cells from PBMCs, cultured in vitro. Receptors were obtained from a human donor in good health.

This clone showed up just a few times. The chain joins TRBV7-9 to TRBJ1-1; D is unresolved. Trimming removed 1 base from V and 7 bases from J, with 10 bases in between. The CDR3 is 13 residues long. In germline, CDR1 is SEHNR, CDR2 FQNEAQ (reference sequence). The CDR3 DNA sequence: TGTGCCAGCAGCTTAGTCTTTGGCAGTGAAGCTTTCTTT. This sequence encodes CASSLVFGSEAFF.

This chain connects TRBV7-6 to TRBJ2-3; no firm D call. The CDR3 runs 12 residues. The germline V gene has CDR1 SGHVS and CDR2 FNYEAQ. Trimming shortened V by 0 bases and J by 4 bases, and 2 bases separated the two germline ends. The CDR3 protein is CASSLAADTQYF. The CDR3 nucleotides are TGTGCCAGCAGCTTAGCGGCAGATACGCAGTATTTT.

The chain combines TRBV11-2 with TRBJ1-5, with TRBD1 matching over 9 bases. The CDR3 is made up of 15 amino acids. V trimming: 5 bases; J trimming: 2 bases; junction bases outside the gene matches: 4. CDR1 is SGHAT, CDR2 FQNNGV, per germline. The CDR3 loop reads CASSPGQGGNQPQHF. CDR3 DNA: TGTGCCAGCAGCCCGGGACAGGGAGGCAATCAGCCCCAGCATTTT.

The chain combines TRBV10-3 with TRBJ1-1; D not certain. Trimming removed 3 bases from V and 1 base from J, with 6 bases in between. The CDR3 length is 13 residues. Germline-derived CDR1 and CDR2 are ENHRY and SYGVKD. The CDR3 DNA reads TGTGCCATCAGTGAATGGCAGAACACTGAAGCTTTCTTT. It is translated as CAISEWQNTEAFF.

This chain's CDR3 is CASSLSRLAGENEQFF. In nucleotides, the CDR3 is TGCGCCAGCAGCCTGAGTAGACTAGCGGGAGAAAATGAGCAGTTCTTC. This chain uses TRBV4-1 with TRBJ2-1, with 12 bases identical to TRBD2. J lost 7 bases, V lost 4 bases, and 8 bases had no gene match. Germline loops: CDR1 MGHRA, CDR2 YSYEKL. CDR3 size: 16 residues.

This sequence joins TRBV7-9 and TRBJ2-5; 7 nucleotides align to TRBD2. From germline, CDR1 is SEHNR and CDR2 FQNEAQ (reference sequence). J was trimmed by 5 bases and V by 5 bases; bases with no gene match: 8. The CDR3 consists of 14 residues. The CDR3 nucleotides are TGTGCCAGCAGCCCTCTCGGGGGGTCGGAGACCCAGTACTTC. This sequence encodes CASSPLGGSETQYF.

The V call is TRBV7-8, the J call TRBJ1-3; no definite D call. The CDR3 contains 15 residues. Germline assignment: CDR1 SGHVS and CDR2 FQNEAQ. V dropped 5 bases and J dropped 2 bases, with 13 bases sitting between them. CDR3 loop: CASSPYILPGNTIYF. The CDR3 nucleotides read TGTGCCAGCAGCCCCTACATTTTGCCTGGAAACACCATATATTTT.

The rearrangement uses TRBV30 and TRBJ1-5, with D perhaps TRBD1 (6 bases). Trimming removed 5 bases at V and 3 bases at J, with 11 bases between. The CDR3 has 13 residues. Germline V gives CDR1 GTSNPN, CDR2 SVGIG (reference sequence). The CDR3 spells CAWGGANNQPQHF. The CDR3 nucleotides are TGTGCCTGGGGGGGGGCTAACAATCAGCCCCAGCATTTT. The full variable domain, in which reference TRBV30 and TRBJ1-5 provide the parts outside the CDR3, is SQTIHQWPATLVQPVGSPLSLECTVEGTSNPNLYWYRQAAGRGLQLLFYSVGIGQISSEVPQNLSASRPQDRQFILSSKKLLLSDSGFYLCAWGGANNQPQHFGDGTRLSIL.

The chain carries TRBV10-3 and TRBJ2-5; D remains unclear. Trimming pared 3 bases from V and 5 bases from J, leaving 7 bases between. The CDR3 length is 12 residues. The germline V gene encodes CDR1 ENHRY and CDR2 SYGVKD. CDR3 loop: CAISDQEETQYF. The CDR3, as DNA: TGTGCCATCAGTGATCAGGAGGAGACCCAGTACTTC.

The chain links TRBV6-5 to TRBJ2-4; 8 nucleotides line up with TRBD1. Germline loops: CDR1 MNHEY, CDR2 SVGAGI. This CDR3 spans 16 amino acids. The trim removed 4 bases at V and 12 bases at J, leaving 17 bases unmatched. The CDR3 region is CASSSGQANWRGTQYF. The CDR3 DNA sequence: TGTGCCAGCAGTTCGGGACAGGCGAACTGGAGAGGCACTCAGTACTTC.

A few counts support this clone. This sequence joins TRBV7-3 and TRBJ2-3; the D call may be TRBD1 or TRBD2 (5 bases each). The CDR3 is 15 residues long. Looked up from germline, CDR1 is SGHTA and CDR2 is FQGTGA. Trimming took 9 bases from V and 2 from J, leaving 18 bases between them. The CDR3 is CASRKGTADTDTQYF. DNA for the CDR3: TGTGCCAGTCGCAAAGGGACCGCTGACACAGATACGCAGTATTTT.

V gene TRBV5-4 combines with J gene TRBJ2-7, with TRBD1 as a possible D gene (6 bases). Looked up from germline, CDR1 is SGHNT and CDR2 is YYREEE (reference sequence). This CDR3 has 14 amino acids. The germline V and J ends were trimmed by 3 bases and 4 bases, with 14 bases remaining between them. The CDR3 DNA follows: TGTGCCAGCAGCTCTCGTAACAGGGTGTACGAGCAGTACTTC. It is translated as CASSSRNRVYEQYF.

The chain combines TRBV2 with TRBJ2-1; TRBD1 might be the D (6 bases). Germline CDR1 SNHLY, CDR2 FYNNEI. The length of the CDR3 is 14 residues. The V end was cut by 0 bases, the J end by 9 bases, with 12 bases between. The DNA for the CDR3 is TGTGCCAGCAGTGAAGCGGGGGCTGGTGGTGAGCAGTTCTTC. Its protein is CASSEAGAGGEQFF.

This chain joins TRBV9 and TRBJ2-7, with D possibly being TRBD2 (6 bases). CDR1 and CDR2 (germline): SGDLS, YYNGEE. V lost 2 bases and J 6 bases, leaving 21 bases between the germline ends. CDR3 length equals 16 residues. CDR3 sequence: CASSVTLGSGLGEQYF. Written as DNA, the CDR3 is TGTGCCAGCAGCGTGACCCTTGGGAGCGGGCTCGGCGAGCAGTACTTC.

This clone was found a few times. The J gene is TRBJ1-5, the V gene TRBV2; D is unresolved. The CDR3 contains 14 residues. Germline CDR1 and CDR2: SNHLY and FYNNEI. V was cut by 8 bases and J by 0 bases, with 11 bases left in between. CDR3 nucleotides: TGTGCCAGCCTGCTTGCGGATAGCAATCAGCCCCAGCATTTT. Encoded protein: CASLLADSNQPQHF. Together with reference TRBV2 and TRBJ1-5, the CDR3 gives the full variable domain: EPEVTQTPSHQVTQMGQEVILRCVPISNHLYFYWYRQILGQKVEFLVSFYNNEISEKSEIFDDQFSVERPDGSNFTLKIRSTKLEDSAMYFCASLLADSNQPQHFGDGTRLSIL.

The chain employs TRBV6-5 and TRBJ2-3, with unresolved D. The ends were cut back, 8 bases at V and 1 base at J, with 10 bases in the middle. The germline CDR1 and CDR2 sequences are MNHEY and SVGAGI. The CDR3 loop spans 13 amino acids. CDR3 bases: TGTGCCAGCGGATTGGTCCGCACAGATACGCAGTATTTT. It yields the protein CASGLVRTDTQYF.

This rearrangement joins TRBV19 to TRBJ2-4, with TRBD2 identical over 10 bases. Germline V gene data show CDR1 as LNHDA and CDR2 as SQIVND (reference sequence). The V segment lost 5 bases and the J segment 3 bases; nucleotides outside the gene matches: 7. The CDR3 is 16 residues long. This chain's CDR3 is CASSPASGSIKNIQYF. CDR3 nucleotides: TGTGCCAGTAGTCCGGCTAGCGGGAGTATCAAAAACATTCAGTACTTC.

The chain links TRBV3-1 (or the pseudogene TRBV3-2) to TRBJ1-1, with D unresolved. Germline CDR1 LGHDT, CDR2 YNNKEL (reference sequence). V was clipped by 0 bases and J by 11 bases, with 7 bases between them. The CDR3 contains 11 residues. The chain's CDR3 is CASSQETQAFF. The DNA of the CDR3 is TGTGCCAGCAGCCAAGAGACGCAGGCTTTCTTT.

The chain couples TRBV3-1 (or the pseudogene TRBV3-2) to TRBJ2-3, with a possible D match to TRBD2 (5 bases). CDR3 size: 18 residues. Trimming removed 0 bases from V and 1 base from J, with 17 bases in between. From germline, CDR1 is LGHDT and CDR2 YNNKEL (reference sequence). The CDR3 bases are TGTGCCAGCAGCCAAGAGGGGTCTAGCCCTACCCGCACAGATACGCAGTATTTT. This gives the protein CASSQEGSSPTRTDTQYF.

The chain employs TRBV28 and TRBJ2-4, with D possibly TRBD2 on 5 matching bases. With 3 bases removed from V and 1 base from J, the gap between germline ends came to 16 bases. The CDR3 runs 17 residues. Germline CDR1 MDHEN, CDR2 SYDVKM. The CDR3 protein is CASSFRRSRRAKNIQYF. The CDR3 DNA reads as TGTGCCAGCAGTTTCAGGAGAAGCAGGAGGGCCAAAAACATTCAGTACTTC.

The sample holds one count of this clone. The chain is built from TRBV29-1 and TRBJ1-1; 7 positions agree with TRBD1. This CDR3 has 13 residues. V gave up 7 bases and J gave up 1 base; unmatched junction bases: 6. Per the germline V gene, CDR1 is SQVTM and CDR2 is ANQGSEA. The CDR3 DNA reads TGCAGCGCACAGGGGCGCACGAACACTGAAGCTTTCTTT. This codes for CSAQGRTNTEAFF. The full variable domain, in which reference TRBV29-1 and TRBJ1-1 provide the parts outside the CDR3, is SAVISQKPSRDICQRGTSLTIQCQVDSQVTMMFWYRQQPGQSLTLIATANQGSEATYESGFVIDKFPISRPNLTFSTLTVSNMSPEDSSIYLCSAQGRTNTEAFFGQGTRLTVV.

Only a few counts were recorded for this clone. This chain uses TRBV5-5 with TRBJ2-7; D perhaps matches TRBD1 (6 bases). Germline V lookup: CDR1 SGHKS, CDR2 YYEKEE (reference sequence). The CDR3 is 13 amino acids. Trimming cost V 0 bases and J 3 bases, with 7 bases left between them. This CDR3 is CASSLVGGYEQYF. The CDR3 nucleotides read TGTGCCAGCAGCTTGGTAGGGGGCTACGAGCAGTACTTC.

The genes are TRBV5-4 and TRBJ2-2; tentative D call: TRBD2 (5 bases). V dropped 0 bases and J dropped 0 bases, with 9 bases sitting between them. This CDR3 spans 16 amino acids. Germline V CDR1 and CDR2: SGHNT, YYREEE (reference sequence). CDR3: CASSLDAGANTGELFF. The CDR3 DNA is TGTGCCAGCAGCTTGGACGCGGGCGCGAACACCGGGGAGCTGTTTTTT.

This clone was seen more than once but under ten times. The chain uses TRBV5-6 and TRBJ2-3, with D perhaps TRBD1 (5 bases). There are 16 residues in the CDR3. Germline V gene sequence: CDR1 SGHDT, CDR2 YYEEEE. The V gene lost 0 bases and the J gene lost 3 bases, with 14 bases spanning the gap. The CDR3 loop is CASSLVPGQGTDTQYF. Written as DNA, the CDR3 is TGTGCCAGCAGCTTGGTTCCAGGCCAGGGAACAGATACGCAGTATTTT.